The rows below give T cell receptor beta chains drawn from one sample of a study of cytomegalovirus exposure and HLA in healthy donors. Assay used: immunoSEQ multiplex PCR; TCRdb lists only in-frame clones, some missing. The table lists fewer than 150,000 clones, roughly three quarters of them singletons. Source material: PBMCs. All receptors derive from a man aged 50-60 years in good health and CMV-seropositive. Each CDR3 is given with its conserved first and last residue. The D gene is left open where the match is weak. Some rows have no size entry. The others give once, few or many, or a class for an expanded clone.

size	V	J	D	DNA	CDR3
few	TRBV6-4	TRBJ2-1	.	TGTGCCAGCAGCTACAGGTGGGGCGACAATGAGCAGTTCTTC	CASSYRWGDNEQFF
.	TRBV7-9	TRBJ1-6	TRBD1	TGTGCCAGCAGCTTTTGGACAGGGGCCCCTGATTCACCCCTCCACTTT	CASSFWTGAPDSPLHF
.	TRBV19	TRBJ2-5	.	TGTGCCAGTAGTATAGGGGGCGGCTTCCAAGAGACCCAGTACTTC	CASSIGGGFQETQYF
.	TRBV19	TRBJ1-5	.	TGTGCCAGTAGCCACTCGGGGGATAGCAATCAGCCCCAGCATTTT	CASSHSGDSNQPQHF
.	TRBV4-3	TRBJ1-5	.	TGCGCCAGCAGCCAAGACAGGGGTCAGCCCCAGCATTTT	CASSQDRGQPQHF
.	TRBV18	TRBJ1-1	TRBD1	TGTGCCAGCTCACCAATACAGGGGGACGTCACTGAAGCTTTCTTT	CASSPIQGDVTEAFF
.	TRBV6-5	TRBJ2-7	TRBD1	TGTGCCAGCAGTTACTCCCCGGGACAGGGTACCGCAGAGCAGTACTTC	CASSYSPGQGTAEQYF
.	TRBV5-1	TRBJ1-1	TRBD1	TGCGCCAGCAGCTTGGAAGCAGGGGGCGAAGCTTTCTTT	CASSLEAGGEAFF
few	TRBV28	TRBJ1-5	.	TGTGCCAGCACCCCTGGGAGTGCGTCTAGTCGGAATCAGCCCCAGCATTTT	CASTPGSASSRNQPQHF
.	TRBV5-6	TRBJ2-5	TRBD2	TGTGCCAGCATCATCTTCGGACTAGCTTTGGAGACCCAGTACTTC	CASIIFGLALETQYF
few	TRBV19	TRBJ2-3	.	TGTGCCAGTAGGGGCAGGGGATTTAGCACAGATACGCAGTATTTT	CASRGRGFSTDTQYF
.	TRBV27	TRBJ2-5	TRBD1	TGTGCCAGCAGTTTTGGGACAGGGGGACTCACCCAGTACTTC	CASSFGTGGLTQYF
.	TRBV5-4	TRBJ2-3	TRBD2	TGTGCCAGCAGCCCTAGCGGGAGGGTGGATACGCAGTATTTT	CASSPSGRVDTQYF
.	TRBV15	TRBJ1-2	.	TGTGCCACCAGCGAAACCGGCGGCTATGGCTACACCTTC	CATSETGGYGYTF
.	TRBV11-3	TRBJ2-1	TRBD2	TGTGCCAGCAGCTTAGCTCTCGGGGGGGCCAATGAGCAGTTCTTC	CASSLALGGANEQFF
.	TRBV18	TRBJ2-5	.	TGTGCCAGCTCACCACTGCCAGGGGTGAATGGTATAGAGACCCAGTACTTC	CASSPLPGVNGIETQYF
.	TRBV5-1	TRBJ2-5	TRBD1	TGCGCCAGCAGCCTGACAGGGGTCGGGGAGACCCAGTACTTC	CASSLTGVGETQYF
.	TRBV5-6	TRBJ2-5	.	TGTGCCAGCAGCTTGGAGGACACCCAAGAGACCCAGTACTTC	CASSLEDTQETQYF
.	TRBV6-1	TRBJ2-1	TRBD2	TGTGCCAGCAGTGAAGGGGGAGGGTACAATGAGCAGTTCTTC	CASSEGGGYNEQFF
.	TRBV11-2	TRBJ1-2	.	TGTGCCAGCAGCTTAGGAAGGAGGGACTATGGCTACACCTTC	CASSLGRRDYGYTF
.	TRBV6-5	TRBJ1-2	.	TGTGCCAGCAGTTTGCCAGGCCACAGGGGCTACACCTTC	CASSLPGHRGYTF
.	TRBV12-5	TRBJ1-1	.	TGTGCTAGTGGTTTGGTAACAGGTCAAAGTGAAGCTTTCTTT	CASGLVTGQSEAFF
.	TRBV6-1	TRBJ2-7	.	TGTGCCAGCCAGTCTGGCGGGCAGTACTTC	CASQSGGQYF
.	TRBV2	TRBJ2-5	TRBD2	TGTGCCAGCAGCGGCGGGGGGGGGCTGGAGACCCAGTACTTC	CASSGGGGLETQYF
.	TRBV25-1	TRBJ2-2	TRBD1	TGTGCCAGCAGTGAGCCGGGACAGGGGAACACCGGGGAGCTGTTTTTT	CASSEPGQGNTGELFF
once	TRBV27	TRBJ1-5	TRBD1	TGTGCCAGCAGCCGTTCTCCCGGACAGGGGTGGAATCAGCCCCAGCATTTT	CASSRSPGQGWNQPQHF
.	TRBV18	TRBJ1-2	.	TGTGCCAGCCAGGATTCGGCGGGGGGTGTCTATGGCTACACCTTC	CASQDSAGGVYGYTF
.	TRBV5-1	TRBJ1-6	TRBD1	TGCGCCAGCAGCTTCACCGCCGGGACAGGGTTAGGGTCACCCCTCCACTTT	CASSFTAGTGLGSPLHF
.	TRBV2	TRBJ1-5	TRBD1	TGTGCCAGCAGCCCGGGACAGGGGAACCTCAATCAGCCCCAGCATTTT	CASSPGQGNLNQPQHF
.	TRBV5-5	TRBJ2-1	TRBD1	TGTGCCAGCAGCTCGAGGGGACCGGGACAGTCACGAAATGAGCAGTTCTTC	CASSSRGPGQSRNEQFF
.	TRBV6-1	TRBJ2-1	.	TGTGCCAGCAGTGAGATACGTTCCGGTGAGCAGTTCTTC	CASSEIRSGEQFF
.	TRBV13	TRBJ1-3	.	TGTGCCAGCAGCCCCTCCTGGGAGGCCTCTGGAAACACCATATATTTT	CASSPSWEASGNTIYF
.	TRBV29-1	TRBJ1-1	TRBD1	TGCAGTACAGGGGGGAACACTGAAGCTTTCTTT	CSTGGNTEAFF
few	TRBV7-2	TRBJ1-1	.	TGTGCCAGTTCGGGGGGTAAGAACACTGAAGCTTTCTTT	CASSGGKNTEAFF
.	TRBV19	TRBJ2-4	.	TGTGCCAGTAGTATAGTCGGCAGGGGCAACATTCAGTACTTC	CASSIVGRGNIQYF
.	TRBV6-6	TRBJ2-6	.	TGTGCCAGCAGGCCCGACTATTCTGGGGCCAACGTCCTGACTTTC	CASRPDYSGANVLTF
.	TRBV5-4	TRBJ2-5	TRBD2	TGTGCCAGCAGCTTTGAGGGAGGGGAGACCCAGTACTTC	CASSFEGGETQYF
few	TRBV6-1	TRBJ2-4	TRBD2	TGTGCCAGCAGTGGAGCCCGGACTAGCGGTAAAAACATTCAGTACTTC	CASSGARTSGKNIQYF
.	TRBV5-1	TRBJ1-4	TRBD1	TGCGCCAGCACTCGGGACAGGGGGCGCGGTGATGAAAAACTGTTTTTT	CASTRDRGRGDEKLFF
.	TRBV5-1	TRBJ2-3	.	TGCGCCAGCAGCATACGACAGACAGATACGCAGTATTTT	CASSIRQTDTQYF
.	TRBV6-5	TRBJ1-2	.	TGTGCCAGCAGTTACCGAGGACAGCGTAATGGCTACACCTTC	CASSYRGQRNGYTF
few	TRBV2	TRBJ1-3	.	TGTGCCAGCGGAGGATTGGGGTATGGAAACACCATATATTTT	CASGGLGYGNTIYF
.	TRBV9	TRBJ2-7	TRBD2	TGTGCCAGCAGCCCCGGGACTACCTACGAGCAGTACTTC	CASSPGTTYEQYF
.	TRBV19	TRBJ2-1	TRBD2	TGTGCCAGTAGTATATTCGGTAGCGGGAGAAGCGGTGAGCAGTTCTTC	CASSIFGSGRSGEQFF
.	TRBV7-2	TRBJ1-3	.	TGTGCCAGCACCCTAGTGAACTCTGGAAACACCATATATTTT	CASTLVNSGNTIYF
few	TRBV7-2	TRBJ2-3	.	TGTGCCAGCAGCGCTAAAATCTACACAGATACGCAGTATTTT	CASSAKIYTDTQYF
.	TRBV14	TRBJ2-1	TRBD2	TGTGCCAGCAGCCAAGGACTAGCGGGAGGTGATGAGCAGTTCTTC	CASSQGLAGGDEQFF
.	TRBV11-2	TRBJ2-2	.	TGTGCCAGCAGCTTAGGAGGAGTGGCCACCGGGGAGCTGTTTTTT	CASSLGGVATGELFF
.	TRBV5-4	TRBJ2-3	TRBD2	TGTGCCAGCAGAGGGACTAGCGCCACAGATACGCAGTATTTT	CASRGTSATDTQYF
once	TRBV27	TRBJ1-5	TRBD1	TGTGCCAGCAGTTTGGGAACAGGGGCCGGACGACCAAATCAGCCCCAGCATTTT	CASSLGTGAGRPNQPQHF
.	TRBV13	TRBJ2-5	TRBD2	TGTGCCAGCAGCTCGGTTGGAGCGGGGGGGTCGCGGGAGCAGTACTTC	CASSSVGAGGSREQYF
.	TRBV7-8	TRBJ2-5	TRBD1	TGTGCCAGCAGCTTAGAAAGGGGGCTACAAGGGGAGACCCAGTACTTC	CASSLERGLQGETQYF
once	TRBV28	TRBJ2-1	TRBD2	TGTGCCAGCAGTTTAATCTCCTTGCGGGAGGGTGAAAACAATGAGCAGTTCTTC	CASSLISLREGENNEQFF
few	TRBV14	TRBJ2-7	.	TGTGCCAGCAGCCCGCAGGACGGGGTCGAGCAGTACTTC	CASSPQDGVEQYF